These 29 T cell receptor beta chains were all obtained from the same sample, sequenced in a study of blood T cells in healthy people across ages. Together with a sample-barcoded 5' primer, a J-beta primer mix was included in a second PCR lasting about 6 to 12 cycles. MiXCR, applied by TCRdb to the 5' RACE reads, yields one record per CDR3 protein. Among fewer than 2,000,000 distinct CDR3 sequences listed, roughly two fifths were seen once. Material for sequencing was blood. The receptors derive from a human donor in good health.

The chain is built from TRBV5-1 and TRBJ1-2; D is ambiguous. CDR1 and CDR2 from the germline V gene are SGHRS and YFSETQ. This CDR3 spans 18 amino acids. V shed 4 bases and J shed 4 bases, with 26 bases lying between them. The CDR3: CASSAGREGLSPSYGYTF. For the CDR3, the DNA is TGCGCCAGCAGCGCCGGTAGGGAGGGATTGAGTCCTAGCTATGGCTACACCTTC.

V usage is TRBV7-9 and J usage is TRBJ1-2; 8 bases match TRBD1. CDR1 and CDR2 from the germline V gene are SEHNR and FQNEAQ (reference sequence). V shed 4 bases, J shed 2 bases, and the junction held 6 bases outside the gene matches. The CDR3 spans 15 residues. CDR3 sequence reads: CASSSRRQGNYGYTF. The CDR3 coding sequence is TGTGCCAGCAGCTCCAGAAGACAGGGGAACTATGGCTACACCTTC.

The CDR3 DNA follows: TGTGCCACCAGCAGTATTCGGGACAGGGATACTGAAGCTTTCTTT. Amino acid sequence: CATSSIRDRDTEAFF. The genes are TRBV15 and TRBJ1-1, with 9 bases that match TRBD1. The length of the CDR3 is 15 residues. The junction had 7 bases not matched to a gene; V was cut back by 3 bases and J by 5 bases. The germline V gene has CDR1 LNHNV and CDR2 YYDKDF (reference sequence).

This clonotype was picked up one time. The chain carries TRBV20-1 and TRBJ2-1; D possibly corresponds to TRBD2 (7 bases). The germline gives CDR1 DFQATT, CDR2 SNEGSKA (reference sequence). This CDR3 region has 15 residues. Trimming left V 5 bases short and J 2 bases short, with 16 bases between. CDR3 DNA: TGCAGTGCTTCCCGGGGGGCCGCCACCTACAATGAGCAGTTCTTC. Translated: CSASRGAATYNEQFF.

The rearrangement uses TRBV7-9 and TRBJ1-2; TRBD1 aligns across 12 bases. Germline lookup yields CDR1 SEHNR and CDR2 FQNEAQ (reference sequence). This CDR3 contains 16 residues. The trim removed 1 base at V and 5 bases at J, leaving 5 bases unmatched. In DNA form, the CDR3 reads TGTGCCAGCAGCTTAGTGGGACAGGGGGCTGAGTATGGCTACACCTTC. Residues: CASSLVGQGAEYGYTF.

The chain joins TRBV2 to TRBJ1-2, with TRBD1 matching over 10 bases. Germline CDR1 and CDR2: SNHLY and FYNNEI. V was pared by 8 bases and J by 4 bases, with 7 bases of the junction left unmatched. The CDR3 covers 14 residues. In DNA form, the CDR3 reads TGTGCCAGCTTTGACAGGGGGCGATCCTATGGCTACACCTTC. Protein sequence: CASFDRGRSYGYTF.

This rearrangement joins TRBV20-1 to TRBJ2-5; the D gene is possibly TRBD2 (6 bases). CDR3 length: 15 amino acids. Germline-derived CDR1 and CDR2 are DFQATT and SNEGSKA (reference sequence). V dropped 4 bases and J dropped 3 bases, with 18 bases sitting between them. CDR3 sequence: CSATNPRDFEETQYF. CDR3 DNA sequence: TGCAGTGCTACTAACCCCCGGGACTTCGAAGAGACCCAGTACTTC.

This chain's CDR3 is CASSQETSGGVHGYTF. The CDR3 DNA reads TGTGCCAGCAGCCAAGAAACCTCAGGGGGCGTCCATGGCTACACCTTC. This chain links TRBV3-1 with TRBJ1-2; TRBD1 matches 8 bases. The CDR3 consists of 16 residues. In germline, CDR1 is LGHDT, CDR2 YNNKEL (reference sequence). Trimming took 0 bases from V and 6 from J; bases not matched to a gene: 9.

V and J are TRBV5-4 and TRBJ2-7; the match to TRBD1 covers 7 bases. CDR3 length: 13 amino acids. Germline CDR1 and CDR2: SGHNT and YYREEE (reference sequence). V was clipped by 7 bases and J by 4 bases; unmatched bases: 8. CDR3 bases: TGTGCCAGCGAAAGACAGGGATCATACGAGCAGTACTTC. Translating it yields CASERQGSYEQYF.

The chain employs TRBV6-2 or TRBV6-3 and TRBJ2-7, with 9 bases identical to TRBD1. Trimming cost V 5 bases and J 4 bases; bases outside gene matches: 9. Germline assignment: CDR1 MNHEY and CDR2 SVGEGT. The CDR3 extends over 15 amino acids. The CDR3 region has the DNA TGTGCCAGCAGTAAGACCGGGACAGGGATTTACGAGCAGTACTTC. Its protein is CASSKTGTGIYEQYF.

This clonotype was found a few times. The CDR3 loop is CSARAGTEAFF. The DNA of the CDR3 is TGCAGTGCTAGAGCGGGGACTGAAGCTTTCTTT. The V and J genes are TRBV20-1 and TRBJ1-1; D is unresolved. The length of the CDR3 is 11 residues. V was trimmed by 1 base and J by 5 bases, leaving 5 bases between them. Germline CDR1 is DFQATT and CDR2 is SNEGSKA (reference sequence).

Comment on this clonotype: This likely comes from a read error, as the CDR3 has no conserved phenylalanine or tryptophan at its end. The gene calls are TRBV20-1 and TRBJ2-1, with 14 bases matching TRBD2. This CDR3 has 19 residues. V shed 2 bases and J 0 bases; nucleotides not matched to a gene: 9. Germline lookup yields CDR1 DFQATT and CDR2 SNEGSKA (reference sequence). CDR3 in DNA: TGCAGTGCTAGACCTCGACTAGCGGGGGGGCAGAGCTCCTACAATGAGCAGTTCTTA. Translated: CSARPRLAGGQSSYNEQFL.

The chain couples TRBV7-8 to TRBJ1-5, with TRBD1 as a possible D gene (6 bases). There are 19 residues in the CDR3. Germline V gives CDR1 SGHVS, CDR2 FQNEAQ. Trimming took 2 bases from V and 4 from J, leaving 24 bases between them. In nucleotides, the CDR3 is TGTGCCAGCAGCTTAATTCCCCGGGGGGCCAAGTTCTCGAATCAGCCCCAGCATTTT. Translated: CASSLIPRGAKFSNQPQHF.

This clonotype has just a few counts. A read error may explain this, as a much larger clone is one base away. CDR3 bases: TGTGCCAGCAGCAACCGGGACAGAGCCTTAGATACGCGGTATTTT. Translation: CASSNRDRALDTRYF. This chain links TRBV6-1 with TRBJ2-3; 7 bases are shared with TRBD1. Germline V gives CDR1 MNHNS, CDR2 SASEGT. The CDR3 sequence is 15 residues long.

As DNA, the CDR3 is TGTGCCAGCACCTCCTGGGGCGGGGAGCTGTTTTTT. Translating gives CASTSWGGELFF. The chain links TRBV7-9 to TRBJ2-2; no reliable D call. CDR3 size: 12 residues. V was clipped by 7 bases and J by 7 bases, with 10 bases between them. Germline-derived CDR1 and CDR2 are SEHNR and FQNEAQ (reference sequence). Supplemented by reference TRBV7-9 and TRBJ2-2, the full variable domain reads DTGVSQNPRHKITKRGQNVTFRCDPISEHNRLYWYRQTLGQGPEFLTYFQNEAQLEKSRLLSDRFSAERPKGSFSTLEIQRTEQGDSAMYLCASTSWGGELFFGEGSRLTVL.

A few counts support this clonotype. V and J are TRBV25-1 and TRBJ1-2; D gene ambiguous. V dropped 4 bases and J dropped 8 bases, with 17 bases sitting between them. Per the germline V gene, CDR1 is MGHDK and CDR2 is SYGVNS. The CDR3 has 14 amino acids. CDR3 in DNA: TGTGCCAGCAGTGGGTACGGAGGGTATGGGGGCTACACCTTC. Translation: CASSGYGGYGGYTF.

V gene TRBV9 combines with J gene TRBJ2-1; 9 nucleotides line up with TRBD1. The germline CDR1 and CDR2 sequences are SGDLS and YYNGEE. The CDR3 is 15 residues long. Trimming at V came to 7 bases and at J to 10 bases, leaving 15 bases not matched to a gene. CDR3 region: CASAGIQGASGEQFF. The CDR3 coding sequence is TGTGCCAGCGCTGGGATACAGGGGGCCTCAGGGGAGCAGTTCTTC. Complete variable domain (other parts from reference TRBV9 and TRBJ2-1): DSGVTQTPKHLITATGQRVTLRCSPRSGDLSVYWYQQSLDQGLQFLIQYYNGEERAKGNILERFSAQQFPDLHSELNLSSLELGDSALYFCASAGIQGASGEQFFGPGTRLTVL.

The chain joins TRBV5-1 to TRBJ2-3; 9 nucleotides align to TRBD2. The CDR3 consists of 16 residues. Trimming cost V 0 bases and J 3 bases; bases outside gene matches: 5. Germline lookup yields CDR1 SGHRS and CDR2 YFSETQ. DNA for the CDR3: TGCGCCAGCAGCTTGGAGGGCGGGGGGGCAACAGATACGCAGTATTTT. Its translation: CASSLEGGGATDTQYF.

In DNA form, the CDR3 reads TGTGCCATCAGTGACGGGGACAGGGCAGGCTATGGCTACACCTTC. Amino acid sequence: CAISDGDRAGYGYTF. J is TRBJ1-2 and V is TRBV10-3; the match to TRBD1 covers 9 bases. The CDR3 spans 15 residues. After removal of 3 bases from V and 4 bases from J, the junction contained 6 bases not matched to a gene. From germline, CDR1 is ENHRY and CDR2 SYGVKD.

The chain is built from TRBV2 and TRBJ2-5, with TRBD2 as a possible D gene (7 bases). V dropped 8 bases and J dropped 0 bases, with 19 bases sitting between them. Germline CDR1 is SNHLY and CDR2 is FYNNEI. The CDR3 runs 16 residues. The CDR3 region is CASEGGGGHYQETQYF. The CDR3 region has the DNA TGTGCCAGCGAGGGAGGGGGGGGGCATTACCAAGAGACCCAGTACTTC.

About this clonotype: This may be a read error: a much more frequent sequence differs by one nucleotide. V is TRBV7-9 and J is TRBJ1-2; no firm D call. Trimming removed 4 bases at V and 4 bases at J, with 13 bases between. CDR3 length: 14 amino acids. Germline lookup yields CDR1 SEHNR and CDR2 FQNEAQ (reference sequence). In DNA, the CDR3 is TGTGCCAGCAGCTCTAATCAGGCTCCCTATGGCTACACCTTC. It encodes CASSSNQAPYGYTF.

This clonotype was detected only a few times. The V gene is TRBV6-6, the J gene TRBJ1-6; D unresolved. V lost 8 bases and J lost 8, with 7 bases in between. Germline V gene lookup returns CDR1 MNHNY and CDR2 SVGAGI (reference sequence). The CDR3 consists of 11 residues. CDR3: CASGSYSPLHF. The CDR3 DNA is TGTGCCAGCGGTTCTTATTCACCCCTCCACTTT.

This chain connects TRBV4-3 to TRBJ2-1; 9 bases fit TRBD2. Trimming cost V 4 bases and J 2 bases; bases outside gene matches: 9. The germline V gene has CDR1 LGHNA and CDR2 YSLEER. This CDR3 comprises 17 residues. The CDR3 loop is CASSPLAGPSPYNEQFF. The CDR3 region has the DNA TGCGCCAGCAGCCCTCTAGCGGGACCTTCACCCTACAATGAGCAGTTCTTC.

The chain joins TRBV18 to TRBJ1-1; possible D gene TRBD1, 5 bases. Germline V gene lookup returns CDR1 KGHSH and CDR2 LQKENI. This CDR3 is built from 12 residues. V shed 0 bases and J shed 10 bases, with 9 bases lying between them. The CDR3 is CASSPPQGGAFF. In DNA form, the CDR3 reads TGTGCCAGCTCACCACCGCAGGGTGGAGCTTTCTTT. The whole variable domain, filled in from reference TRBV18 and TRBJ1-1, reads NAGVMQNPRHLVRRRGQEARLRCSPMKGHSHVYWYRQLPEEGLKFMVYLQKENIIDESGMPKERFSAEFPKEGPSILRIQQVVRGDSAAYFCASSPPQGGAFFGQGTRLTVV.

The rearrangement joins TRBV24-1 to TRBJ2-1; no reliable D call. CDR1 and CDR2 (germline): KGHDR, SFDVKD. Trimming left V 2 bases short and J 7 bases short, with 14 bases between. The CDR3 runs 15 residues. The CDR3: CATSDSGSFPNEQFF. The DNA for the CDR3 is TGTGCCACCAGTGATTCAGGCAGTTTCCCAAATGAGCAGTTCTTC.

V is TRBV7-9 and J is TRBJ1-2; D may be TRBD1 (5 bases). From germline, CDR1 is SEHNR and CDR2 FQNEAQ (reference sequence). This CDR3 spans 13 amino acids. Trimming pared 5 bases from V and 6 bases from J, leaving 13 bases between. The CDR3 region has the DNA TGTGCCAGCAGCCCCGGGGGTCCCGATGGCTACACCTTC. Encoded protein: CASSPGGPDGYTF.

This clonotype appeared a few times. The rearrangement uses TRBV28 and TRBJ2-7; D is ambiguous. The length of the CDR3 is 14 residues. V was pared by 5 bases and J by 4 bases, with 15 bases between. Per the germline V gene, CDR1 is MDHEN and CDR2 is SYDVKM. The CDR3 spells CASSTAATLYEQYF. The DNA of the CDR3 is TGTGCCAGCAGTACCGCGGCCACGCTGTACGAGCAGTACTTC.

The CDR3 loop is CASSPGTLNYGYTF. In DNA form, the CDR3 reads TGTGCCAGCAGCCCCGGGACTTTAAATTATGGCTACACCTTC. The chain recombines TRBV7-2 with TRBJ1-2, with D perhaps matching TRBD1 (5 bases). The germline V gene encodes CDR1 SGHTA and CDR2 FQGNSA. V shed 5 bases and J shed 5 bases, with 15 bases lying between them. The CDR3 is 14 amino acids.

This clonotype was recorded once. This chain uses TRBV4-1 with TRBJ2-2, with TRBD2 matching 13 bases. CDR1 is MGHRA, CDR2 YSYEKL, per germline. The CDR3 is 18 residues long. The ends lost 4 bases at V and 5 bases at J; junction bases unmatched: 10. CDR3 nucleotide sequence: TGCGCCAGCAGCCCTCCCACTAGCGGGGGGGCTCGGACCGGGGAGCTGTTTTTT. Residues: CASSPPTSGGARTGELFF.